This T cell receptor (beta chain) was captured in a study of T cells in Graves' hyperthyroidism and ophthalmopathy. Using RNA transcripts as the source, TCR beta CDR3 regions were amplified. TCR CDR3 regions were first amplified by RT-PCR with HTBI primers. MiXCR was run by TCRdb on the multiplex PCR reads, yielding one entry per CDR3 protein. The data contain about 500,000 distinct CDR3 sequences, roughly 15% of them singletons. Turning to this clonotype: What it binds is unknown.

Overall study findings and caveats: Ophthalmopathy and stable hyperthyroidism were separated by a 13 V-J model.

The ends lost 1 base at V and 6 bases at J; junction bases unmatched: 4. The CDR3 is 16 amino acids. The germline gives CDR1 MDHEN, CDR2 SYDVKM. This TCR derives from a young woman with Graves' ophthalmopathy. The chain is built from TRBV28 and TRBJ1-3; TRBD1 agrees at 12 bases. The sequencing sample was made of blood. CDR3 loop: CASSLFRGQGANTIYF. Written as DNA, the CDR3 is TGTGCCAGCAGTTTATTCCGGGGACAGGGGGCAAACACCATATATTTT.